This T cell receptor beta chain was recorded in a study of blood T cell repertoires in COVID-19. Study-wide context: The United States, Italy and Spain supplied acute and convalescent COVID-19 samples. The cDNA or gDNA used as material had been derived from T cells, B-cell-depleted T cells, or PBMCs.

Original processing notes: The assay estimated nucleated cells by amplifying reference gene primers. Data came from immunoSEQ multiplex PCR; TCRdb stores just in-frame clones and leaves some out. Clonal size and the V and J genes are those of that table, whereas D and trimming came from the DNA. The sample has 150,000 to 190,000 clones, more than 85% seen once. CDR1 and CDR2 from the germline V gene are SGHRS and YFSETQ. The trim removed 4 bases at V and 10 bases at J, leaving 12 bases unmatched. The CDR3 sequence is 16 residues long. The chain joins TRBV5-1 to TRBJ1-6, with 9 bases lining up with TRBD1. This TCR came from a woman in her 70s with acute or convalescent COVID-19. Material: peripheral blood. The CDR3 region is CASSPGVGTGYSPLHF. The CDR3, as DNA: TGCGCCAGCAGCCCGGGAGTGGGGACAGGGTACTCACCCCTCCACTTT.